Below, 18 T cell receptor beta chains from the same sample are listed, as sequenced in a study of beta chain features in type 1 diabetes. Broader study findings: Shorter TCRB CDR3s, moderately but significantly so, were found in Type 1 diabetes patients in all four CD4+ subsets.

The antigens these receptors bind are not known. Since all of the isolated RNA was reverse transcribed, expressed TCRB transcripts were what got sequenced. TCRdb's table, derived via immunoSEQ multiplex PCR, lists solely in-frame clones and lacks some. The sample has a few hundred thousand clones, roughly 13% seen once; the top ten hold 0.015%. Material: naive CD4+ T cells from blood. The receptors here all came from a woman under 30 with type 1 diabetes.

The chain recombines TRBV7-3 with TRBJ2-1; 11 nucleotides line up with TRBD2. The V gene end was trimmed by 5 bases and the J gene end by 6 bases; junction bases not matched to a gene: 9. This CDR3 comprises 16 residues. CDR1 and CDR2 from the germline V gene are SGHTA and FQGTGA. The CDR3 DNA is TGTGCCAGCAGCCCGAGATCCGGGACTAGCGGCAATGAGCAGTTCTTC. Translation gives CASSPRSGTSGNEQFF.

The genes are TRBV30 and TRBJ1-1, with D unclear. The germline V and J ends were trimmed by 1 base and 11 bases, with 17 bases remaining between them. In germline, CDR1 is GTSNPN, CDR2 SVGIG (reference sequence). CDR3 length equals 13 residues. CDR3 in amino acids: CAWSGNLGRGAFF. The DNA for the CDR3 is TGTGCCTGGAGTGGCAACCTGGGCCGAGGGGCTTTCTTT.

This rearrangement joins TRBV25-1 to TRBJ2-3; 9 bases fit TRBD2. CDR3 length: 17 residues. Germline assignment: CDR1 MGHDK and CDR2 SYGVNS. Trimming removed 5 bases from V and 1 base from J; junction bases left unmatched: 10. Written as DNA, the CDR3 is TGTGCCAGCAGTAAAGGCGGGAGGGCCGTTGGCACAGATACGCAGTATTTT. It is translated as CASSKGGRAVGTDTQYF.

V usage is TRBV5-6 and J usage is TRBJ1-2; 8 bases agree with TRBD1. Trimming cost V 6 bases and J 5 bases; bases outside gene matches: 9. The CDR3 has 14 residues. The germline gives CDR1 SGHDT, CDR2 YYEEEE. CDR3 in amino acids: CASTLEGQAYGYTF. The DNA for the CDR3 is TGTGCCAGCACTTTGGAGGGACAGGCTTATGGCTACACCTTC.

CDR3 coding DNA: TGCAGCGTTGAAGACCCCGGGACACCGACGGTCAATGAGCAGTTCTTC. Residues: CSVEDPGTPTVNEQFF. This chain connects TRBV29-1 to TRBJ2-1; a possible D gene is TRBD1 (6 bases). This CDR3 is built from 16 residues. Germline lookup yields CDR1 SQVTM and CDR2 ANQGSEA. V lost 0 bases and J 6 bases, leaving 18 bases between the germline ends.

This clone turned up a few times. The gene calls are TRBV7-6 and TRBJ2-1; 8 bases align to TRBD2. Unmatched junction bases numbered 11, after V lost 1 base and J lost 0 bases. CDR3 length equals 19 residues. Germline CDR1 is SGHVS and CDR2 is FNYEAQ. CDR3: CASSLVPWSGTSSYNEQFF. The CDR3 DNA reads TGTGCCAGCAGCTTAGTTCCCTGGTCAGGGACTAGCTCCTACAATGAGCAGTTCTTC.

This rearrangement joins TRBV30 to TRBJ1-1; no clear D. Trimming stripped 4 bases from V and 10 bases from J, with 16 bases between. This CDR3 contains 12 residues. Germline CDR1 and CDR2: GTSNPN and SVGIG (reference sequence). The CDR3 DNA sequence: TGTGCCTGGATACTCGGGTCTACGGGAGCTTTCTTT. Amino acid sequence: CAWILGSTGAFF.

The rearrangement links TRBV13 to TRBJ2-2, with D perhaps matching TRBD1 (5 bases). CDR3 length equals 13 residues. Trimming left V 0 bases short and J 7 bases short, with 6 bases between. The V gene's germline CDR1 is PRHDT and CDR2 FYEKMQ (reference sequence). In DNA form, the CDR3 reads TGTGCCAGCAGCTTAGGGGGGCACGGGGAGCTGTTTTTT. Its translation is CASSLGGHGELFF.

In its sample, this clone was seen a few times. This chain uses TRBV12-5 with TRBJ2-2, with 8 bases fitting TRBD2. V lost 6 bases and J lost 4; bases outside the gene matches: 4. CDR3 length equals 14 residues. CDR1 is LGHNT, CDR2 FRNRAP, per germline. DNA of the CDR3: TGTGCTAGTGGCCCCACTAGCGGCACCGGGGAGCTGTTTTTT. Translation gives CASGPTSGTGELFF.

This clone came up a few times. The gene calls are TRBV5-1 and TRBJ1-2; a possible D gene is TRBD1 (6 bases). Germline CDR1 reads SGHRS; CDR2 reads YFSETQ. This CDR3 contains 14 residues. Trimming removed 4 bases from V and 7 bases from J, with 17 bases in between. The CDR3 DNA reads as TGCGCCAGCAGCCCTGGACAGCAGGGCGGTGGCTACACCTTC. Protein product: CASSPGQQGGGYTF.

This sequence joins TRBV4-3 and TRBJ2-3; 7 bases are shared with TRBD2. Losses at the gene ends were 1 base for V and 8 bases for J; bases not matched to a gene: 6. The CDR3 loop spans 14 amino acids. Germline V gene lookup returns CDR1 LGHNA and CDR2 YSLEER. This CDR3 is CASSQGGSGSTQYF. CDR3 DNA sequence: TGCGCCAGCAGCCAAGGCGGGAGTGGTTCTACGCAGTATTTT.

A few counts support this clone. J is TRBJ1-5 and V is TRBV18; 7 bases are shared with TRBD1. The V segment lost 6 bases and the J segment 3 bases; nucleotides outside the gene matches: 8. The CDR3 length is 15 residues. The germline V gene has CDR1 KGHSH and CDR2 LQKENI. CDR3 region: CASSPRTGDNQPQHF. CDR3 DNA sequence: TGTGCCAGCTCCCCTCGCACAGGGGACAATCAGCCCCAGCATTTT.

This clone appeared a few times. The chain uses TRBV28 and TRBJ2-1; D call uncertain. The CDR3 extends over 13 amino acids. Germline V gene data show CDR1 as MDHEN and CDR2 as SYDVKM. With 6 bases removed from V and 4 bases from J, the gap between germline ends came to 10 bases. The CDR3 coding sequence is TGTGCCAGCAGATTAGACTCGTACAATGAGCAGTTCTTC. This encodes CASRLDSYNEQFF.

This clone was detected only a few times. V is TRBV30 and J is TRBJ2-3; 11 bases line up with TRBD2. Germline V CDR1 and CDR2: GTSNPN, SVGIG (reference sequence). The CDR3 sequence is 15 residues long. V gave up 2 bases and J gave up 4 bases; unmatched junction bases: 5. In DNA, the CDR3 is TGTGCCTGGAGTCGGCTAGCGGGAGGTGCAGATACGCAGTATTTT. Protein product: CAWSRLAGGADTQYF.

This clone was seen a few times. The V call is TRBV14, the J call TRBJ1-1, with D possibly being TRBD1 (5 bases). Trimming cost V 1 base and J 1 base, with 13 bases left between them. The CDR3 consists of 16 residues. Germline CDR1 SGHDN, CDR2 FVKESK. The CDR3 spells CASSQGGRGTNTEAFF. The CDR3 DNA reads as TGTGCCAGCAGCCAAGGAGGAAGGGGCACGAACACTGAAGCTTTCTTT.

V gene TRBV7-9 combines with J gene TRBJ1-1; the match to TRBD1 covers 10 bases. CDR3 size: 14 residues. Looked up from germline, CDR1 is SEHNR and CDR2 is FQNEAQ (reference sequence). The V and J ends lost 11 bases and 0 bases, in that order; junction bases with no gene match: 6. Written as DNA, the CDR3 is TGTGCCGGAAGACAGGGGGCCATGAACACTGAAGCTTTCTTT. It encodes CAGRQGAMNTEAFF.

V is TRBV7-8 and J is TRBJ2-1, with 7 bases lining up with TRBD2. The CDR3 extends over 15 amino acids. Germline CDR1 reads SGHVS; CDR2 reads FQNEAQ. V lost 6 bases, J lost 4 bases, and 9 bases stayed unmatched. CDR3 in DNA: TGTGCCAGCAGTGCCTTGGGGGGGTGGTACAATGAGCAGTTCTTC. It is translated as CASSALGGWYNEQFF.

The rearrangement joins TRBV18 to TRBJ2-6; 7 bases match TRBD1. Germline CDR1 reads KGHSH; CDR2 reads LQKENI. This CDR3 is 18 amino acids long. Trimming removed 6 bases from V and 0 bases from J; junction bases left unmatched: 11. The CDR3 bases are TGTGCCAGCTCCCCAGTGACAGGGCCTTACTCTGGGGCCAACGTCCTGACTTTC. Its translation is CASSPVTGPYSGANVLTF.